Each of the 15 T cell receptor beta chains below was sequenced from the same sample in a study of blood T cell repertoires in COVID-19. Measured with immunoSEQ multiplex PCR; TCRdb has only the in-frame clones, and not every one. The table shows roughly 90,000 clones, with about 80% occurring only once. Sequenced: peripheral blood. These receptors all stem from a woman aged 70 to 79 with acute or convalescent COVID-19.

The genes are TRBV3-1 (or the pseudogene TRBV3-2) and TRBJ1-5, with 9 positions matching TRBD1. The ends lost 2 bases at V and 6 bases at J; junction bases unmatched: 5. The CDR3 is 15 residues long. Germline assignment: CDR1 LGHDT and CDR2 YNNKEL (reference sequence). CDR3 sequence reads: CASSQTGTGSQPQHF. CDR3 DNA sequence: TGTGCCAGCAGCCAAACGGGGACAGGGAGTCAGCCCCAGCATTTT.

CDR3 DNA sequence: TGCAGCGTTTCTCAGGGTCCATCCTATGGCTACACCTTC. The encoded protein is CSVSQGPSYGYTF. V is TRBV29-1 and J is TRBJ1-2; possibly TRBD1 for D (5 bases). Between the trimmed V and J ends, which lost 5 bases and 4 bases, there was a span of 14 bases. CDR1 SQVTM and CDR2 ANQGSEA come from the germline V gene. This CDR3 region has 13 residues.

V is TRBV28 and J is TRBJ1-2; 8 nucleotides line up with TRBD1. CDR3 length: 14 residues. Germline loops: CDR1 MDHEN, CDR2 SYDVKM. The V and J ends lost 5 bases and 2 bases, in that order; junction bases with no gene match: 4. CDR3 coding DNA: TGTGCCAGCAGTGACAGGGGACGGAACTATGGCTACACCTTC. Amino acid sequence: CASSDRGRNYGYTF.

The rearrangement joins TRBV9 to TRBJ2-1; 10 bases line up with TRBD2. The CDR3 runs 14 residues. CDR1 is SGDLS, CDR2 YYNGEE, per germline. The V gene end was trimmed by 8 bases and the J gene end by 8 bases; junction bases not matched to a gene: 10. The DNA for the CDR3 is TGTGCCAGTGGACCTAGCGGGAGTATATATGAGCAGTTCTTC. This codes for CASGPSGSIYEQFF.

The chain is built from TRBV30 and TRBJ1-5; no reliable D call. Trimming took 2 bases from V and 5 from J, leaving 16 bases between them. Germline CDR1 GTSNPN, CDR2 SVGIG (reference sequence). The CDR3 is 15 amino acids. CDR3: CAWSTGFPADQPQHF. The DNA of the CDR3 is TGTGCCTGGAGTACCGGCTTCCCGGCGGATCAGCCCCAGCATTTT.

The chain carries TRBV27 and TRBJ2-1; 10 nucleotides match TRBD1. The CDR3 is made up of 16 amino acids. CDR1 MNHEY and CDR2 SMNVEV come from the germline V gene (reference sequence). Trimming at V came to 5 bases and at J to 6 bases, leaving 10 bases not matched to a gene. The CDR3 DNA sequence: TGTGCCAGCAGTCCCAGGGGACAGGGGCTCCCCAATGAGCAGTTCTTC. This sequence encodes CASSPRGQGLPNEQFF.

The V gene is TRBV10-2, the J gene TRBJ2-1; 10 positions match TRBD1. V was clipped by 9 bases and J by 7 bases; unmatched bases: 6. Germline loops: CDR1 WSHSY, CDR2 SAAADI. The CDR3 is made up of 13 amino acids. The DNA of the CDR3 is TGCGCCAGTTCGGACAGGGGGTGGAATGAGCAGTTCTTC. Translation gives CASSDRGWNEQFF.

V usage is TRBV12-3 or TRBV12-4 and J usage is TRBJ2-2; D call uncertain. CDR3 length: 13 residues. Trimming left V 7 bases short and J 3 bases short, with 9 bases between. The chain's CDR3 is CASTAAYTGELFF. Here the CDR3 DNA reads TGTGCCAGCACCGCGGCGTACACCGGGGAGCTGTTTTTT.

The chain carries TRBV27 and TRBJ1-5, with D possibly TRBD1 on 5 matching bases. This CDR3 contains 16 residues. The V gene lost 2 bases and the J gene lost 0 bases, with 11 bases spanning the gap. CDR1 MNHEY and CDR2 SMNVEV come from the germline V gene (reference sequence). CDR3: CASSLRIQASNQPQHF. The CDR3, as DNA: TGTGCCAGCAGTTTACGGATACAGGCTAGCAATCAGCCCCAGCATTTT.

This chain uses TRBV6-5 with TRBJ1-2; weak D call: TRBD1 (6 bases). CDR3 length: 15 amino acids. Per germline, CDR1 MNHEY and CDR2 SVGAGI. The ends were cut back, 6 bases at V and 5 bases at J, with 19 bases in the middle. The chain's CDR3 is CASRPTGSGGYGYTF. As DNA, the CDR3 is TGTGCCAGCAGACCTACAGGGAGCGGCGGGTATGGCTACACCTTC.

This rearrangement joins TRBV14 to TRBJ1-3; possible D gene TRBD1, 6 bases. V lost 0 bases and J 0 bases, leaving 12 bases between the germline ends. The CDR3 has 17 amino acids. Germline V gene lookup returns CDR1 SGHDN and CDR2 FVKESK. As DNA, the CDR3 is TGTGCCAGCAGCCAAGATTTTGGACAGCTCTCTGGAAACACCATATATTTT. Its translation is CASSQDFGQLSGNTIYF.

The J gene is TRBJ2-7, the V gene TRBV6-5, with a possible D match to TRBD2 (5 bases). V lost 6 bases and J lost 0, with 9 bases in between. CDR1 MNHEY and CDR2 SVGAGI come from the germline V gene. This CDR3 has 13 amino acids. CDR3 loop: CASRAGGSYEQYF. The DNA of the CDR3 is TGTGCCAGCAGGGCGGGCGGCTCCTACGAGCAGTACTTC.

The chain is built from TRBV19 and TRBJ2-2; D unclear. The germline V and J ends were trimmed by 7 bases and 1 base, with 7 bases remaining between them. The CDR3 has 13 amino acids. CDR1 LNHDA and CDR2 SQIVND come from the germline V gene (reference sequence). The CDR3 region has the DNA TGTGCCAGTACTGTTCGGAACACCGGGGAGCTGTTTTTT. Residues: CASTVRNTGELFF.

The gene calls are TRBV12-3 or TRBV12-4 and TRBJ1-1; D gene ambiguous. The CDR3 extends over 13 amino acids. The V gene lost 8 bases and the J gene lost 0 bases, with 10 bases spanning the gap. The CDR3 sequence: CASGEVLNTEAFF. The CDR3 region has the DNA TGTGCCAGCGGAGAGGTTTTGAACACTGAAGCTTTCTTT.

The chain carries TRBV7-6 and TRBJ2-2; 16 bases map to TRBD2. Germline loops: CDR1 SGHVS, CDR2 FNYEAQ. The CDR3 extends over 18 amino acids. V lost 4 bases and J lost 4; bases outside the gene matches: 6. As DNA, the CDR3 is TGTGCCAGCAGCTCTGGGACTAGCGGGGGGGCCGCCACCGGGGAGCTGTTTTTT. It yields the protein CASSSGTSGGAATGELFF.